This T cell receptor (beta chain) is drawn from a study of T cells in Graves' hyperthyroidism and ophthalmopathy. From RNA transcripts, TCR beta CDR3 regions were amplified. First-round RT-PCR targeting the TCR CDR3 was performed with the HTBI primer set. One entry per CDR3 protein, called by TCRdb with MiXCR from the multiplex PCR reads. The sample consists of approximately 600,000 distinct CDR3 sequences, approximately 14% of them appearing once. This clonotype was seen ten or more times. Germline values: CDR1 MNHNS, CDR2 SASEGT. The ends were cut back, 10 bases at V and 8 bases at J, with 17 bases in the middle. CDR3 length: 13 amino acids.

Material for sequencing was blood. This clonotype was obtained from a woman aged 25 to 39 with Graves' hyperthyroidism that later progressed to Graves' ophthalmopathy. The chain employs TRBV6-1 and TRBJ1-4; D remains unclear. CDR3 region: CATDLNPKEKLFF. Written as DNA, the CDR3 is TGTGCCACGGACTTGAACCCAAAAGAAAAACTGTTTTTT.